These 12 T cell receptor beta chains were sequenced from one sample in a study of T cell repertoires in cytomegalovirus infection (dated by TCRdb to between 2019 and 2020). Instrument used: Illumina HiSeq 1500. The raw public reads went through TCRdb reprocessing: fastp at Q25, MiXCR clone calling, in-frame beta chains kept. Entries that share a CDR3 protein sequence are merged under the most common genes and DNA. The sample table shows around 530,000 distinct CDR3 sequences, and more than 25% are seen once. The leading ten clones occupy roughly 13% of the sample. The material sequenced was PBMCs. The source of these receptors is a human donor in good health (CMV status not recorded). Some clones in this sample may be carry-over from other donors' samples.

This chain joins TRBV6-5 and TRBJ2-5, with 9 bases fitting TRBD2. Germline V gene sequence: CDR1 MNHEY, CDR2 SVGAGI. CDR3 length: 16 residues. Trimming cost V 0 bases and J 4 bases; bases outside gene matches: 6. The CDR3: CASSYSNLAGIETQYF. The CDR3 coding sequence is TGTGCCAGCAGTTACTCGAACCTAGCGGGAATAGAGACCCAGTACTTC.

This clonotype occurred many times. The rearrangement links TRBV12-3 or TRBV12-4 to TRBJ2-1; 9 nucleotides match TRBD2. The CDR3 runs to 14 residues. V gave up 6 bases and J gave up 5 bases; unmatched junction bases: 5. The CDR3 loop reads CASSSGLANNEQFF. For the CDR3, the DNA is TGTGCCAGCAGCTCCGGACTAGCGAACAATGAGCAGTTCTTC.

This clonotype was observed once. The J gene is TRBJ1-5, the V gene TRBV10-3; no reliable D call. The CDR3 spans 12 residues. Germline-derived CDR1 and CDR2 are ENHRY and SYGVKD. Between the trimmed V and J ends, which lost 2 bases and 5 bases, there was a span of 4 bases. The CDR3 here is CAISETDQPQHF. The DNA for the CDR3 is TGTGCCATCAGTGAGACAGATCAGCCCCAGCATTTT.

The CDR3 DNA reads TGCAGTGCTAGTAGGACTAGCGGGTACAATGAGCAGTTCTTC. It specifies CSASRTSGYNEQFF. J is TRBJ2-1 and V is TRBV20-1, with 11 bases matching TRBD2. Germline CDR1 and CDR2: DFQATT and SNEGSKA (reference sequence). The J segment lost 4 bases and the V segment lost 3 bases, leaving 2 bases of the junction unmatched. CDR3 length equals 14 residues.

This clonotype showed up many times. The chain recombines TRBV7-2 with TRBJ1-6, with D possibly being TRBD1 (5 bases). The CDR3 is made up of 15 amino acids. CDR1 is SGHTA, CDR2 FQGNSA, per germline. With 4 bases removed from V and 9 bases from J, the gap between germline ends came to 16 bases. CDR3 loop: CASSSGTRVFSPLHF. DNA of the CDR3: TGTGCCAGCAGCTCAGGGACCAGAGTATTTTCACCCCTCCACTTT.

This clonotype showed up just a few times. The CDR3 DNA reads as TGTGCCAGCAGCTTTGGTCGCGGGAGGCCCCCCTACGAGCAGTACTTC. Protein sequence: CASSFGRGRPPYEQYF. This rearrangement joins TRBV5-4 to TRBJ2-7, with TRBD2 identical over 8 bases. V lost 2 bases and J lost 2; bases outside the gene matches: 9. Germline V gene lookup returns CDR1 SGHNT and CDR2 YYREEE (reference sequence). This CDR3 region has 16 residues.

This chain uses TRBV7-9 with TRBJ1-1; 7 nucleotides line up with TRBD1. From germline, CDR1 is SEHNR and CDR2 FQNEAQ (reference sequence). The CDR3 contains 13 residues. The V segment lost 7 bases and the J segment 1 base; nucleotides outside the gene matches: 3. The CDR3 spells CASMGQSNTEAFF. The CDR3 coding sequence is TGTGCCAGCATGGGACAGTCGAACACTGAAGCTTTCTTT.

This sequence joins TRBV6-6 and TRBJ1-1; D gene uncertain. The CDR3 loop spans 14 amino acids. The V end was cut by 5 bases, the J end by 0 bases, with 10 bases between. Germline CDR1 MNHNY, CDR2 SVGAGI (reference sequence). CDR3: CASSARGLNTEAFF. In DNA, the CDR3 is TGTGCCAGCAGTGCAAGAGGGTTGAACACTGAAGCTTTCTTT.

The V call is TRBV7-2, the J call TRBJ2-1; the D call may be TRBD1 or TRBD2 (5 bases each). Germline V gene data show CDR1 as SGHTA and CDR2 as FQGNSA. There are 15 residues in the CDR3. Trimming removed 4 bases at V and 10 bases at J, with 20 bases between. The CDR3 protein is CASSWKSGPFEEQFF. In DNA form, the CDR3 reads TGTGCCAGCAGCTGGAAATCGGGACCCTTTGAAGAGCAGTTCTTC.

Concerning this clonotype itself: Without the conserved terminal phenylalanine or tryptophan, this CDR3 likely stems from a read error. The limits of the CDR3 on the DNA are not certain, so only TCRdb's listed CDR3 is given. The V and J genes are TRBV7-8 and TRBJ2-1; TRBD2 reflects the table's D call only, with no check against the DNA. The CDR3 numbers 14 amino acids, ends counted. Germline V gene lookup returns CDR1 SGHVS and CDR2 FQNEAQ. The CDR3 protein is CASSPYGDYQVPNL.

This clonotype was recorded at least ten times. The chain employs TRBV7-2 and TRBJ1-1; D gene unclear. The CDR3 contains 15 residues. V was cut by 1 base and J by 5 bases, with 14 bases left in between. Germline CDR1 is SGHTA and CDR2 is FQGNSA. CDR3 protein: CASSLDPLPRTEAFF. CDR3 nucleotides: TGTGCCAGCAGCTTAGACCCCCTCCCGAGGACTGAAGCTTTCTTT.

The sample holds many counts of this clonotype. The chain recombines TRBV7-9 with TRBJ1-1; D ambiguous. Trimming shortened V by 3 bases and J by 4 bases, and 9 bases separated the two germline ends. Germline V gives CDR1 SEHNR, CDR2 FQNEAQ (reference sequence). This CDR3 comprises 13 residues. CDR3 DNA: TGTGCCAGCAGCTTGAGTGTTATCACTGAAGCTTTCTTT. Its translation: CASSLSVITEAFF.